These 2 T cell receptor beta chains were sequenced from one sample in a study of patients and donors after allogeneic stem cell transplantation. From the RT-PCR reads, TCRdb called clonotypes with MiXCR, one entry per CDR3 protein. The profile shows tens of thousands of distinct CDR3 sequences, about 25% of them singletons. What was sequenced was blood, either unsorted or a sorted T cell fraction (not recorded which). The receptors here all came from a human donor who was either an allogeneic HSCT recipient or a stem cell or donor lymphocyte infusion donor (not recorded which). It is not recorded whose cells these are; they may come from a transplant donor.

The V and J genes are TRBV12-5 and TRBJ1-1, with TRBD1 as a possible D gene (5 bases). The CDR3 runs to 12 residues. V gave up 7 bases and J gave up 7 bases, with 13 bases separating them. Looked up from germline, CDR1 is LGHNT and CDR2 is FRNRAP. CDR3 sequence reads: CASALIQGEAFF. DNA for the CDR3: TGTGCTAGTGCCCTAATCCAGGGTGAAGCTTTCTTT.

This sequence joins TRBV7-9 and TRBJ2-7; 9 bases are a match to TRBD2. The V gene's germline CDR1 is SEHNR and CDR2 FQNEAQ (reference sequence). Trimming removed 6 bases from V and 5 bases from J; junction bases left unmatched: 8. The CDR3 has 14 residues. The CDR3 here is CASSYLAGVDEQYF. CDR3 DNA sequence: TGTGCCAGCAGTTACTTAGCGGGAGTCGACGAGCAGTACTTC.